Described below is a single TCR beta chain sequence and its context. The data derive from a study of blood T cell repertoires in COVID-19. Germline V gene sequence: CDR1 SEHNR, CDR2 FQNEAQ (reference sequence). The CDR3 is made up of 13 amino acids. J gave up 15 bases and V 5 bases, and 13 bases lay outside the gene matches. Original analysis: By means of reference gene primer amplification, nucleated cell counts were estimated. TCRdb's table, derived via immunoSEQ multiplex PCR, lists solely in-frame clones and lacks some. V, J and clone size are taken as reported in that table, and D and trimming were inferred from the DNA itself. The data show about 330,000 clones, about 87% seen once.

The V and J genes are TRBV7-9 and TRBJ2-1; TRBD2 agrees at 7 bases. This receptor was identified in a man aged 30 to 45 with COVID-19, enrolled during active disease. The sequenced sample was peripheral blood. In nucleotides, the CDR3 is TGTGCCAGCAGCCTCATAGAGGCGGGGGAGGGGTTCTTC. The encoded protein is CASSLIEAGEGFF.